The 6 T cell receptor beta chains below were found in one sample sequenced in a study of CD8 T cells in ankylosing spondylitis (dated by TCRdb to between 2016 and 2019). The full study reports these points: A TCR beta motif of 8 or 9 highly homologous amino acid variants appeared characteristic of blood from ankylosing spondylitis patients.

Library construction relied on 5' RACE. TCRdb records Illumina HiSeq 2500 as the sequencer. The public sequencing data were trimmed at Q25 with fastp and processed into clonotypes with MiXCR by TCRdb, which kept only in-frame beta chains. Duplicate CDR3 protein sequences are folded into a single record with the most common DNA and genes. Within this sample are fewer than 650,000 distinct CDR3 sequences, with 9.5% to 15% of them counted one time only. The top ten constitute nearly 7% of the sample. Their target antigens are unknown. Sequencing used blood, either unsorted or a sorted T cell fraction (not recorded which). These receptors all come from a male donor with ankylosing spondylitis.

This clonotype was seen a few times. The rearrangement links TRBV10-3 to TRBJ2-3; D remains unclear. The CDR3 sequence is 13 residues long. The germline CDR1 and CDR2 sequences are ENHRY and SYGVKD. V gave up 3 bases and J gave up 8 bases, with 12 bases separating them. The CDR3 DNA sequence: TGTGCCATCAGTGACTTGGGAACCGCTACGCAGTATTTT. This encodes CAISDLGTATQYF.

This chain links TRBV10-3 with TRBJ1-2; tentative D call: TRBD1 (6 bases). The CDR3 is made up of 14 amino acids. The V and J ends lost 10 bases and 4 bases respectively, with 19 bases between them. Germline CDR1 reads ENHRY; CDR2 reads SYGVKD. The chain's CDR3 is CATEGGGNSYGYTF. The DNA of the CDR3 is TGTGCCACCGAGGGGGGAGGTAATAGCTATGGCTACACCTTC.

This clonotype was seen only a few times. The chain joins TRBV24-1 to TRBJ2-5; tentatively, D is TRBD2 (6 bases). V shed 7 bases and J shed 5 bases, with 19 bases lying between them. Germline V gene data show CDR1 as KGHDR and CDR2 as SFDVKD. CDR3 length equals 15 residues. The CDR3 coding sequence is TGTGCCACCAGGGACCCTGTTGAAGCGGGTGAGACCCAGTACTTC. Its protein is CATRDPVEAGETQYF.

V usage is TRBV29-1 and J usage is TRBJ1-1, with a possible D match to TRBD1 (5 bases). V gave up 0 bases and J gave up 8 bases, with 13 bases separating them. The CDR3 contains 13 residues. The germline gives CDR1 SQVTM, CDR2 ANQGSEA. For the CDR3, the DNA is TGCAGCGTTGAAGATTTGGGGGACTCCGAAGCTTTCTTT. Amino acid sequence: CSVEDLGDSEAFF.

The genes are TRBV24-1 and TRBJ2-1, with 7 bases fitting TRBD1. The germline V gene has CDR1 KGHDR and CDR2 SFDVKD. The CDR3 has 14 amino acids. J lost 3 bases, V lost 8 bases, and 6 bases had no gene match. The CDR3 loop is CATTPGTDYNEQFF. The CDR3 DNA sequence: TGTGCCACCACCCCTGGGACAGACTACAATGAGCAGTTCTTC.

The chain's CDR3 is CATSDPGQGDYGYTF. The CDR3, as DNA: TGTGCCACCAGTGATCCGGGACAGGGGGACTATGGCTACACCTTC. This sequence joins TRBV24-1 and TRBJ1-2; 11 bases line up with TRBD1. The germline V gene encodes CDR1 KGHDR and CDR2 SFDVKD. This CDR3 has 15 residues. V gave up 3 bases and J gave up 3 bases; unmatched junction bases: 2.